A single sample gave rise to the 5 T cell receptor beta chains below, sequenced in a study of blood T cell repertoires in COVID-19. Sequenced by immunoSEQ multiplex PCR; TCRdb stores in-frame clones only, minus some. The repertoire holds tens of thousands of clones, roughly 91% seen once, with 15% to 20% in the top ten. Sequencing was performed on peripheral blood. Receptor source: a human donor in a cohort sampled during active COVID-19.

The V and J genes are TRBV12-3 or TRBV12-4 and TRBJ1-5; tentative D call: TRBD1 (5 bases). The CDR3 consists of 13 residues. Trimming shortened V by 3 bases and J by 5 bases, and 8 bases separated the two germline ends. The CDR3 is CASSFWGDQPQHF. The CDR3 DNA reads as TGTGCCAGCAGTTTCTGGGGGGATCAGCCCCAGCATTTT.

V is TRBV15 and J is TRBJ2-7; tentatively, D is TRBD2 (6 bases). CDR1 and CDR2 (germline): LNHNV, YYDKDF (reference sequence). V was shortened by 0 bases and J by 4 bases, with 13 bases between the two germline ends. The CDR3 is made up of 15 amino acids. CDR3 DNA: TGTGCCACCAGCAGAGATCTCCGGCGGGGATACGAGCAGTACTTC. Its translation is CATSRDLRRGYEQYF.

The chain joins TRBV2 to TRBJ2-2; TRBD1 matches 8 bases. The J segment lost 5 bases and the V segment lost 6 bases, leaving 8 bases of the junction unmatched. This CDR3 has 15 amino acids. CDR1 is SNHLY and CDR2 is FYNNEI in the germline V gene. In DNA form, the CDR3 reads TGTGCCAGCAGACTAACAGGGGGGCGTACCGGGGAGCTGTTTTTT. This encodes CASRLTGGRTGELFF.

The rearrangement joins TRBV24-1 to TRBJ2-1, with 10 bases that match TRBD2. The CDR3 is 14 amino acids. Germline lookup yields CDR1 KGHDR and CDR2 SFDVKD. J gave up 7 bases and V 7 bases, and 6 bases lay outside the gene matches. The CDR3: CATRSSGRRNEQFF. The CDR3 region has the DNA TGTGCCACCAGGTCTAGCGGGAGAAGAAATGAGCAGTTCTTC.

The V call is TRBV11-2, the J call TRBJ2-5; a possible D gene is TRBD2 (5 bases). CDR3 length: 17 amino acids. Germline assignment: CDR1 SGHAT and CDR2 FQNNGV. The V end was cut by 4 bases, the J end by 1 base, with 19 bases between. In nucleotides, the CDR3 is TGTGCCAGCAGCTCATTTAGGGCCGAGGGTCTCCAAGAGACCCAGTACTTC. This sequence encodes CASSSFRAEGLQETQYF.